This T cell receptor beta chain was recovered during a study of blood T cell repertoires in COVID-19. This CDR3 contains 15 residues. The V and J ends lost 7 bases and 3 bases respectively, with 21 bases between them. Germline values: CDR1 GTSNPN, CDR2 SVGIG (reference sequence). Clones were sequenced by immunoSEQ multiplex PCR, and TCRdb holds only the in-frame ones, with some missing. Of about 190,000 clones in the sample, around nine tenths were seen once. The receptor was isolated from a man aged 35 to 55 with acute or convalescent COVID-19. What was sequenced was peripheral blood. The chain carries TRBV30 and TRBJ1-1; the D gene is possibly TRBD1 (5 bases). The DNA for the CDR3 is TGTGCCTCAAAAGCGGGGCCGGCAGGGTACACTGAAGCTTTCTTT. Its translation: CASKAGPAGYTEAFF.